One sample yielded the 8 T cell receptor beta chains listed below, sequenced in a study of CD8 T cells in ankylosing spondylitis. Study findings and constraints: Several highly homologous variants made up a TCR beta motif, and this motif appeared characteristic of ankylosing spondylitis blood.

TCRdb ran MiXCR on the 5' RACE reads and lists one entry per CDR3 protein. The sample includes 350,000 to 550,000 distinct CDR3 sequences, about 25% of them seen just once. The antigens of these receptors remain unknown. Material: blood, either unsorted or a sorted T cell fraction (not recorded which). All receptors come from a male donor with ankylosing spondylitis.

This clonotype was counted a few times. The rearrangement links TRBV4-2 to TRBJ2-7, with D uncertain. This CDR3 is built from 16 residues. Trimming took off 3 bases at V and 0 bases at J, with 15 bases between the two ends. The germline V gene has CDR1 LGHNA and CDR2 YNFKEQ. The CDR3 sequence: CASSQDLGPSSYEQYF. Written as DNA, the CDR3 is TGTGCCAGCAGCCAGGATCTTGGGCCTAGCTCCTACGAGCAGTACTTC.

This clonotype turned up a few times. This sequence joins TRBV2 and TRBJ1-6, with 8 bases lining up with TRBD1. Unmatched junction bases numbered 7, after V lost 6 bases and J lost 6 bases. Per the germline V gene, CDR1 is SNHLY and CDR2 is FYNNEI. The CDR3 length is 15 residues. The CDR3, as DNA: TGTGCCAGCAGGAGGGGGGACAGGACTAATTCACCCCTCCACTTT. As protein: CASRRGDRTNSPLHF.

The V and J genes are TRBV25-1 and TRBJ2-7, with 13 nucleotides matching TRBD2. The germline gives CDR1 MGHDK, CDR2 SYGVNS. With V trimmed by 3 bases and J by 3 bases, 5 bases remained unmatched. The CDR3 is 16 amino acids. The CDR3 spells CASSDWTSGSYYEQYF. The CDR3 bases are TGTGCCAGCAGTGATTGGACTAGCGGGAGTTACTACGAGCAGTACTTC.

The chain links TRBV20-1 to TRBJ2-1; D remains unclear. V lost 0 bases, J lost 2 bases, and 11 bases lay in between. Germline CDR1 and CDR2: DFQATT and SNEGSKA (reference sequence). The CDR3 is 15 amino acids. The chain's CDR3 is CSAREYRNPYNEQFF. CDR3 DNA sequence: TGCAGTGCTAGAGAATACAGAAACCCCTACAATGAGCAGTTCTTC.

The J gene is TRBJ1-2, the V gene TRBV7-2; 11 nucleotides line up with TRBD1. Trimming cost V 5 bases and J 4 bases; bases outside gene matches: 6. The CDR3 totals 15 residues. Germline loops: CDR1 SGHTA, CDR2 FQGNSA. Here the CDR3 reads CASSGPGQGVYGYTF. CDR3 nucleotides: TGTGCCAGCAGCGGGCCGGGACAGGGGGTCTATGGCTACACCTTC.

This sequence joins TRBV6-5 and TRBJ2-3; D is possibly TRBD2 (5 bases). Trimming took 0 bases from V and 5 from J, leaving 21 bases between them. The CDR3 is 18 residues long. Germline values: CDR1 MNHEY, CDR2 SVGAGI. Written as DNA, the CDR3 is TGTGCCAGCAGTTACTCGCGGTCTAGCAGCCGAATAGGAGATACGCAGTATTTT. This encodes CASSYSRSSSRIGDTQYF.

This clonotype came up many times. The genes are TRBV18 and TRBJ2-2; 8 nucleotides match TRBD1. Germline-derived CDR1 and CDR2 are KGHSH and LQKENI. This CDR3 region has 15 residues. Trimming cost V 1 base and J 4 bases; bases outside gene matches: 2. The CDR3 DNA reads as TGTGCCAGCTCACCACTACAGGGGGGCACCGGGGAGCTGTTTTTT. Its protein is CASSPLQGGTGELFF.

Here the CDR3 DNA reads TGTGCCAGCAGCTTAGGCCCCAGACCTACTAATGAAAAACTGTTTTTT. The encoded protein is CASSLGPRPTNEKLFF. This chain joins TRBV7-2 and TRBJ1-4, with unresolved D. This CDR3 is 16 amino acids long. Trimming took 1 base from V and 2 from J, leaving 11 bases between them. Germline values: CDR1 SGHTA, CDR2 FQGNSA.